Listed below are T cell receptor beta chains from one sample, sequenced in a study of cytomegalovirus exposure and HLA in healthy donors. Libraries were prepared by immunoSEQ multiplex PCR; TCRdb keeps only in-frame clonotypes and omits some of them. Among 250,000 to 300,000 clones listed, around 85% were seen once. Sequenced: PBMCs. The receptors stem from a woman between 18 and 29 years old in good health and CMV-seronegative. CDR3s include the opening cysteine and the closing phenylalanine or tryptophan. Fields, in order: D gene, clone size, J gene, V gene, CDR3 DNA, CDR3 protein. A D gene is named only where the DNA matches it firmly. The size entry is marked missing in some rows and otherwise reads once, few, many or a size class.

>.|few|TRBJ2-6|TRBV19
TGTGCCAGTAGTCCCGGGTCGATCTCTGGGGCCAACGTCCTGACTTTC
CASSPGSISGANVLTF
>TRBD2|.|TRBJ2-7|TRBV27
TGTGCCAGCAGTTTAACTAGCGGGAGCCACGAGCAGTACTTC
CASSLTSGSHEQYF
>.|.|TRBJ2-7|TRBV5-1
TGCGCCAGCAGCTTAACAGGAATAGGCGAGCAGTACTTC
CASSLTGIGEQYF
>.|once|TRBJ2-7|TRBV6-6
TGTGCCAGCAGTTACACAGGTAGCTCCTACGAGCAGTACTTC
CASSYTGSSYEQYF
>.|.|TRBJ2-1|TRBV12-5
TGTGCTAGTGGTTGGGGACATTTTACGACCAATGAGCAGTTCTTC
CASGWGHFTTNEQFF
>.|.|TRBJ2-7|TRBV11-2
TGTGCCAGCAGCTTAATGGGGGGAGGAGTCCGCTACGAGCAGTACTTC
CASSLMGGGVRYEQYF
>TRBD1|.|TRBJ2-7|TRBV15
TGTGCCACCAGCAGTTCCGGGACAGGGCCCTACGAGCAGTACTTC
CATSSSGTGPYEQYF
>TRBD2|.|TRBJ2-5|TRBV30
TGTGCCGGCAGCCGGGGGGAAGAGACCCAGTACTTC
CAGSRGEETQYF
>TRBD2|once|TRBJ2-3|TRBV18
TGTGCCAGCTCACCACCTGGACTAGGACACACAGATACGCAGTATTTT
CASSPPGLGHTDTQYF
>.|.|TRBJ2-7|TRBV27
TGTGCCAGCAGTTTTTGGCAGGGGGGCCACGAGCAGTACTTC
CASSFWQGGHEQYF
>TRBD1|.|TRBJ2-7|TRBV28
TGTGCCAGCAGCCGTCGGGACAGGGGTTACGAGCAGTACTTC
CASSRRDRGYEQYF
>TRBD1|.|TRBJ2-6|TRBV4-3
TGCGCCAGCAGCCAAGGGCAGGGGGCTGGGGCCAACGTCCTGACTTTC
CASSQGQGAGANVLTF
>.|.|TRBJ1-2|TRBV27
TGTGCCAGCAGTTTGGACGGGGGTAACTATGGCTACACCTTC
CASSLDGGNYGYTF
>.|.|TRBJ1-1|TRBV6-6
TGTGCCAGCAGTTATGCGGGGAACACTGAAGCTTTCTTT
CASSYAGNTEAFF
>TRBD2|.|TRBJ2-7|TRBV27
TGTGCCAGCAGTTCCGTCATATTAAGCGGGAGGCCCTACGAGCAGTACTTC
CASSSVILSGRPYEQYF
>TRBD1|.|TRBJ2-7|TRBV11-2
TGTGCCAGCACCCTGGGACAGATCTACGAGCAGTACTTC
CASTLGQIYEQYF
>.|.|TRBJ1-5|TRBV6-1
TGTGCCAGCAGTGACGAGAGTTTCCCCAATCAGCCCCAGCATTTT
CASSDESFPNQPQHF
>TRBD1|.|TRBJ1-1|TRBV4-3
TGCGCCAGCAGCCAAGAGAGGGGGCTGAGGACTGAAGCTTTCTTT
CASSQERGLRTEAFF
>TRBD1|.|TRBJ2-7|TRBV9
TGTGCCAGCAGCCCGGGACAGCCCTACGAGCAGTACTTC
CASSPGQPYEQYF
>.|few|TRBJ1-2|TRBV28
TGTGCCAGCAGGGTGGACAGTAACTATGGCTACACCTTC
CASRVDSNYGYTF
>TRBD2|.|TRBJ2-1|TRBV19
TGTGCCAGTAGTATAACCGCGGGAGTAGGGAATGAGCAGTTCTTC
CASSITAGVGNEQFF
>TRBD1|.|TRBJ1-2|TRBV7-9
TGTGCCAGCAGCTTAGTAGGGGGCTGGGCGAACTATGGCTACACCTTC
CASSLVGGWANYGYTF
>.|.|TRBJ1-1|TRBV18
TGTGCCAGCTCACCACCGTCGGTCCTCACCACGAACACTGAAGCTTTCTTT
CASSPPSVLTTNTEAFF
>TRBD1|.|TRBJ1-1|TRBV5-1
TGCGCCAGCAGCTTGGGACAGGGGAGCGGGTTGAACACTGAAGCTTTCTTT
CASSLGQGSGLNTEAFF
>.|many|TRBJ1-4|TRBV5-1
TGCGCCAGCTCAGGGTCAACGACTAATGAAAAACTGTTTTTT
CASSGSTTNEKLFF
>.|.|TRBJ1-3|TRBV9
TGTGCCAGCAGCGTTAGGAACAGGGACTCTGGAAACACCATATATTTT
CASSVRNRDSGNTIYF
>TRBD1|few|TRBJ1-5|TRBV7-2
TGTGCCAGCAGCTTAGATGGACAGGTTCAGCCCCAGCATTTT
CASSLDGQVQPQHF
>TRBD1|.|TRBJ1-3|TRBV5-1
TGCGCCAGCAGCACAGGGACAGATGGAAACACCATATATTTT
CASSTGTDGNTIYF
>.|.|TRBJ1-1|TRBV27
TGTGCCAGCCGAATCGCTTCAGTGAACACTGAAGCTTTCTTT
CASRIASVNTEAFF
>TRBD1|.|TRBJ1-1|TRBV5-1
TGCGCCAGCAGCCGGAGACAGGGTCGGAACACTGAAGCTTTCTTT
CASSRRQGRNTEAFF
>TRBD1|.|TRBJ2-7|TRBV5-4
TGTGCCAGCAGCGTGGGACAGGGGGCTTCCCTCGGCGAGCAGTACTTC
CASSVGQGASLGEQYF
>TRBD1|few|TRBJ1-2|TRBV15
TGTGCCACCAACACGACAGGGTGTCGCGGCTACACCTTC
CATNTTGCRGYTF
>.|.|TRBJ1-3|TRBV9
TGTGCCAGCAGCTCCGGCGGGGGTTCTGGAAACACCATATATTTT
CASSSGGGSGNTIYF
>.|.|TRBJ1-1|TRBV27
TGTGCCAGCAGTTTTCACCGGAGGGGGAACACTGAAGCTTTCTTT
CASSFHRRGNTEAFF
>.|.|TRBJ1-5|TRBV6-1
TGTGCCAGCAGTGAGACCGCGGCAGGGTTTGGTCAGCCCCAGCATTTT
CASSETAAGFGQPQHF
>.|once|TRBJ1-4|TRBV27
TGTGCCAGCAGTACTAACCGGGTCAATGAAAAACTGTTTTTT
CASSTNRVNEKLFF
>TRBD1|.|TRBJ2-1|TRBV7-8
TGTGCCAGCAGCTTTCCACAGGGGATCTACAATGAGCAGTTCTTC
CASSFPQGIYNEQFF
>.|once|TRBJ2-2|TRBV29-1
TGCAGCGTTATTAGGGGTTCGGGGGAGCTGTTTTTT
CSVIRGSGELFF
>.|.|TRBJ2-7|TRBV4-3
TGCGCCAGCAGCCAAGGGCGGGGCGCCGCCTACGAGCAGTACTTC
CASSQGRGAAYEQYF
>TRBD2|.|TRBJ2-5|TRBV27
TGTGCCAGCAGGATAGCGGGGGGGCTGGAGACCCAGTACTTC
CASRIAGGLETQYF
>TRBD2|.|TRBJ2-3|TRBV5-6
TGTGCCAGCAGCTCAATGACTAGCGGGGGCCAGGATACGCAGTATTTT
CASSSMTSGGQDTQYF